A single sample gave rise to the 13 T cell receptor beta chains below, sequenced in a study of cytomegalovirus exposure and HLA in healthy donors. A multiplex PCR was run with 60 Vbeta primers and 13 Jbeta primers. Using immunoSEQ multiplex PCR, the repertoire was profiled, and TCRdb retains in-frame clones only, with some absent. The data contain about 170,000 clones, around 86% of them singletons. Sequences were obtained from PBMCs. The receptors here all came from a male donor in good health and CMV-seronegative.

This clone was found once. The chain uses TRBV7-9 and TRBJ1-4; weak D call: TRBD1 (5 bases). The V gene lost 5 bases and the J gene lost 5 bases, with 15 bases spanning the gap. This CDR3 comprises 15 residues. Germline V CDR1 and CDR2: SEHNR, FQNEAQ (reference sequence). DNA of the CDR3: TGTGCCAGCAGCCAGTATTGGGGGGACAATGAAAAACTGTTTTTT. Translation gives CASSQYWGDNEKLFF. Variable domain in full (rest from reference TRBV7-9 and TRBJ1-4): DTGVSQNPRHKITKRGQNVTFRCDPISEHNRLYWYRQTLGQGPEFLTYFQNEAQLEKSRLLSDRFSAERPKGSFSTLEIQRTEQGDSAMYLCASSQYWGDNEKLFFGSGTQLSVL.

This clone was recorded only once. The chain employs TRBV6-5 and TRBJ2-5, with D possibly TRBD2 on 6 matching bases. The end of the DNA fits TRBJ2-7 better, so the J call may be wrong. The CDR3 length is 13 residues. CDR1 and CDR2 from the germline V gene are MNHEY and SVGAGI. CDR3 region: CASSYSRGYEQYF. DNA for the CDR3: TGTGCCAGCAGTTACTCGCGGGGATACGAGCAGTACTTC.

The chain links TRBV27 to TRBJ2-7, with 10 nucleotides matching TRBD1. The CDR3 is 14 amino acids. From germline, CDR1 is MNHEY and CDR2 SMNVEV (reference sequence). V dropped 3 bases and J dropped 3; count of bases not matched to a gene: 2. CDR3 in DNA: TGTGCCAGCAGTTTTGGGACAGGGGACTACGAGCAGTACTTC. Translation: CASSFGTGDYEQYF.

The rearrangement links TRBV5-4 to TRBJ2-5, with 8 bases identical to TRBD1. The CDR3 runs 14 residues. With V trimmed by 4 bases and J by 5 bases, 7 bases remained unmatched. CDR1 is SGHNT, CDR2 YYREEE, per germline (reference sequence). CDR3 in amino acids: CASSPGQAVETQYF. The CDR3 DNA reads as TGTGCCAGCAGCCCGGGACAGGCCGTCGAGACCCAGTACTTC.

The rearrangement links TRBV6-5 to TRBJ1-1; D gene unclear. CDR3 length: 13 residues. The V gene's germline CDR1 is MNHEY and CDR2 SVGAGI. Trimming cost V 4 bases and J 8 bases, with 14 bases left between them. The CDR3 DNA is TGTGCCAGCAGTTCTGCCTTACTACCGGAAGCTTTCTTT. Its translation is CASSSALLPEAFF.

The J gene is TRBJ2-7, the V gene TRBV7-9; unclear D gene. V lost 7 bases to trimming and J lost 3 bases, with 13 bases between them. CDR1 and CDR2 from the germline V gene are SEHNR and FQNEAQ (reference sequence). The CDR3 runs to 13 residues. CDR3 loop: CASTQESHYEQYF. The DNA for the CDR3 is TGTGCCAGCACCCAGGAATCCCACTACGAGCAGTACTTC.

The CDR3 spells CASSQIIDTQYF. The CDR3 DNA follows: TGTGCCAGCAGTCAGATAATAGATACGCAGTATTTT. The V and J genes are TRBV9 and TRBJ2-3; unclear D gene. The length of the CDR3 is 12 residues. Germline CDR1 SGDLS, CDR2 YYNGEE. The V and J ends lost 5 bases and 5 bases respectively, with 9 bases between them.

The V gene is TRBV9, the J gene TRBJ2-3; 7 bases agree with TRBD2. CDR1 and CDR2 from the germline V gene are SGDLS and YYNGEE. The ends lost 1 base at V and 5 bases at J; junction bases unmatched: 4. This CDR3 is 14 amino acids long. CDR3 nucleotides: TGTGCCAGCAGCGTACGCGGGGGAGTAGATACGCAGTATTTT. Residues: CASSVRGGVDTQYF.

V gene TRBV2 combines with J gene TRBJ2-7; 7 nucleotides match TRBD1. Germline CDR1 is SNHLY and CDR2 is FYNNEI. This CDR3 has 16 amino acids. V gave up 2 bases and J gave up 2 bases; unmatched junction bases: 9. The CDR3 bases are TGTGCCAGCAGTGAATCGGTCGGACAGGAGACCTACGAGCAGTACTTC. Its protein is CASSESVGQETYEQYF.

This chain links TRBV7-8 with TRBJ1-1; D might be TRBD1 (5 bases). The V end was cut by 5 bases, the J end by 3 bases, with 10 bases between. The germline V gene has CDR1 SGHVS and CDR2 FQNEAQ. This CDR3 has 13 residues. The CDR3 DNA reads TGTGCCAGCAGCGGAGGGACGGACACTGAAGCTTTCTTT. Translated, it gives CASSGGTDTEAFF.

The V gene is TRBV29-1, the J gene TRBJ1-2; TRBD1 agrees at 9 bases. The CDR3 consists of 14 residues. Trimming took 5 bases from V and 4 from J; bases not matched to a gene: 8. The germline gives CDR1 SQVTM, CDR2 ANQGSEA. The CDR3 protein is CSVPHRGLGYGYTF. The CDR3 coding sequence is TGCAGCGTTCCCCACAGGGGGCTAGGCTATGGCTACACCTTC.

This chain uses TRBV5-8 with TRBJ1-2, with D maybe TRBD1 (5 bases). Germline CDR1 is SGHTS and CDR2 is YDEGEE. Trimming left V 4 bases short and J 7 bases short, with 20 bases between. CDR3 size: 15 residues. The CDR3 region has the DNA TGTGCCAGCAGCCACCAAAAGGGGCAGGGCGGTGGCTACACCTTC. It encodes CASSHQKGQGGGYTF.

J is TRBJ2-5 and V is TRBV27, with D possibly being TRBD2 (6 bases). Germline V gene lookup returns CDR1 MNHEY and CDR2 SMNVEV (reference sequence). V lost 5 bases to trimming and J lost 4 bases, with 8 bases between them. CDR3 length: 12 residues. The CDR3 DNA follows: TGTGCCAGCAGTCAAGCGGGAGAGACCCAGTACTTC. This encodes CASSQAGETQYF.